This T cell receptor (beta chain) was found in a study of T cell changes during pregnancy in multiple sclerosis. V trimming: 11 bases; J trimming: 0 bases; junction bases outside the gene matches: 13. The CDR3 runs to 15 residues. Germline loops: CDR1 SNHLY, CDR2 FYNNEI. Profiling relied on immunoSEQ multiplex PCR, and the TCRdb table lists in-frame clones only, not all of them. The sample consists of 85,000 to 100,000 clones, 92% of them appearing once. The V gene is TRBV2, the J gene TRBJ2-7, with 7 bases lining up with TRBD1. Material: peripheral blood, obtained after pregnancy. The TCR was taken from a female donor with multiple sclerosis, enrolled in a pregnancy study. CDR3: CALIVQGVFSYEQYF. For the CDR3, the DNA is TGTGCCCTTATAGTGCAGGGGGTTTTCTCCTACGAGCAGTACTTC.